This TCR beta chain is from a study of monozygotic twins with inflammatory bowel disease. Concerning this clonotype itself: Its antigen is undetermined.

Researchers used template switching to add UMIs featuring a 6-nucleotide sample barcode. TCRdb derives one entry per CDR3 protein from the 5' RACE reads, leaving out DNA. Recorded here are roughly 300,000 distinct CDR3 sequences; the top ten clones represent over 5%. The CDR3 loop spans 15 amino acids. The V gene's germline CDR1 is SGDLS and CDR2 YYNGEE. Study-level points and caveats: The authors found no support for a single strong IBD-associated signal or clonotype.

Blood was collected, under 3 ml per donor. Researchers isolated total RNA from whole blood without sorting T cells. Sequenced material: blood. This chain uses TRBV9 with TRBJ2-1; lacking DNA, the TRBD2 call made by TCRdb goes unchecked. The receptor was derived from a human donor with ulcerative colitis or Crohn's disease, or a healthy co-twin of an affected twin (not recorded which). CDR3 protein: CASSAPGLVSNEQFF.